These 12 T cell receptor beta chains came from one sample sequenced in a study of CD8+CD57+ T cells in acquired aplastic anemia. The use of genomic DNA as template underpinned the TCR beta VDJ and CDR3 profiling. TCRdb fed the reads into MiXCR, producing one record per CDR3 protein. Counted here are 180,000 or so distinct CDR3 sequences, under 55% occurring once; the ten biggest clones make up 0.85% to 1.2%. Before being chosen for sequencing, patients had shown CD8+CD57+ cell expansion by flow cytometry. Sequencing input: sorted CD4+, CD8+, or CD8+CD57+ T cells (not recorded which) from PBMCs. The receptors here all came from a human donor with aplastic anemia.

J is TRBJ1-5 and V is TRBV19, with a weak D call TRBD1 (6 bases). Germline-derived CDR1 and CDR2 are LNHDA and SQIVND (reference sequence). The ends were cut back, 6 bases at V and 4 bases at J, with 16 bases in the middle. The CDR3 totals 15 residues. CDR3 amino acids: CASRHQGQRNQPQHF. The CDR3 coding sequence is TGTGCCAGTAGGCATCAGGGGCAGCGGAATCAGCCCCAGCATTTT.

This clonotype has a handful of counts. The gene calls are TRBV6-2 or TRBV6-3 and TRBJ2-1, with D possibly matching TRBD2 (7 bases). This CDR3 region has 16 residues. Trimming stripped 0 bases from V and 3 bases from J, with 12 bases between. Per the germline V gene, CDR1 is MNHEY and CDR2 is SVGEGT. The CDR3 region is CASSYSGGRLYNEQFF. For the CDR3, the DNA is TGTGCCAGCAGTTACTCGGGGGGGCGACTCTACAATGAGCAGTTCTTC.

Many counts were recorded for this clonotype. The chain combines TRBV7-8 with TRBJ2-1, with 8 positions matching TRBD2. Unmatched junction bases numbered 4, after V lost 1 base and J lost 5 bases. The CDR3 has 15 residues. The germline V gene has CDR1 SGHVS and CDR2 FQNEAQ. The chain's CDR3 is CASSLDRGGHNEQFF. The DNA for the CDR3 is TGTGCCAGCAGCTTAGATCGGGGGGGGCACAATGAGCAGTTCTTC.

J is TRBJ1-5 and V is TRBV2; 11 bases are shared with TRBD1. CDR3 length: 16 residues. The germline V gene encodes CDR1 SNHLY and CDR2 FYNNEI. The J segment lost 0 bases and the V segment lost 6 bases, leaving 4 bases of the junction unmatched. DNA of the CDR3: TGTGCCAGCAGAGGGACAGGGGGATATAGCAATCAGCCCCAGCATTTT. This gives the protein CASRGTGGYSNQPQHF.

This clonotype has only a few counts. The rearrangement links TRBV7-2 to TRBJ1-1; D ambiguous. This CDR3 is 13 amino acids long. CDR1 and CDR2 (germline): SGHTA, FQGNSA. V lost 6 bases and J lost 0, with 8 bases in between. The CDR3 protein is CASRGSMNTEAFF. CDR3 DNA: TGTGCCAGCAGGGGCTCCATGAACACTGAAGCTTTCTTT.

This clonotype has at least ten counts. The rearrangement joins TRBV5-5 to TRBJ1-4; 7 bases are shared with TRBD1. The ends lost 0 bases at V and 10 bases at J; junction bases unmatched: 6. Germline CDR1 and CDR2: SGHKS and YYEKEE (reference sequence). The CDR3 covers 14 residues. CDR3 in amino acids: CASSLVRQGRKLFF. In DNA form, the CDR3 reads TGTGCCAGCAGCTTGGTACGACAGGGCCGAAAACTGTTTTTT.

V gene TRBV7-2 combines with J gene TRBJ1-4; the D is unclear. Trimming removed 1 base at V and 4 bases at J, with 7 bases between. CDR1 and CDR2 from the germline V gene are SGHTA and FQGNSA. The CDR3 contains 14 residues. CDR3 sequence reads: CASSLEAFNEKLFF. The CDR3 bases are TGTGCCAGCAGCTTAGAGGCGTTTAATGAAAAACTGTTTTTT.

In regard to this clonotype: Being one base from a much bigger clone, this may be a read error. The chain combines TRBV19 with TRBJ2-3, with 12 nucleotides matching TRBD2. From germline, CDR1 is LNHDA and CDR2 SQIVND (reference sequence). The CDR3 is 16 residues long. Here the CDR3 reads CASSAPSGGVTETQYF. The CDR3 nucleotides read TGTGCCAGTAGTGCCCCTAGCGGGGGGGTGACAGAGACGCAGTATTTT.

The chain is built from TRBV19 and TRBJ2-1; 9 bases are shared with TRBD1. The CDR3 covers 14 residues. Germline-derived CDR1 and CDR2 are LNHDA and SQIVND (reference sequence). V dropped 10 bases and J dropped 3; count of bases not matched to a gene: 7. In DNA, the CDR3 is TGTGCCACCGACTTGACAGGGGGCTACAATGAGCAGTTCTTC. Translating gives CATDLTGGYNEQFF.

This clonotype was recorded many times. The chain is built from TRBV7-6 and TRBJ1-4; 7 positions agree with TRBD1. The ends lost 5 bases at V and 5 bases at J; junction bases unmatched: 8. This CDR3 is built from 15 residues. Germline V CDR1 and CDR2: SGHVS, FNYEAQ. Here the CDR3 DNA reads TGTGCCAGCAGCACACCGACAGGGATGAATGAAAAACTGTTTTTT. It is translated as CASSTPTGMNEKLFF.

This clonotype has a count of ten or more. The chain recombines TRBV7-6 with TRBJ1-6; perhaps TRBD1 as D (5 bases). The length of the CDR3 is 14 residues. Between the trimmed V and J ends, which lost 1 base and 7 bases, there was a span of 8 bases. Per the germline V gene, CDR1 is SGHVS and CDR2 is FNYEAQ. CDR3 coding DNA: TGTGCCAGCAGCTTAGGAGGGGAGAATTCACCCCTCCACTTT. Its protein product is CASSLGGENSPLHF.

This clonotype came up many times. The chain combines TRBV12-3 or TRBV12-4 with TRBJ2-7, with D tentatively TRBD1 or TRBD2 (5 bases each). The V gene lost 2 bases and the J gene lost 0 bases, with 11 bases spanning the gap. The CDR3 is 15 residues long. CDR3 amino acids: CASSLSEGSSYEQYF. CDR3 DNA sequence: TGTGCCAGCAGTTTATCCGAGGGGAGCTCCTACGAGCAGTACTTC.